This is a list of T cell receptor beta chains from one sample in a study of neurological immune-mediated disorders. Each CDR3 protein gets one entry after TCRdb re-called the 5' RACE reads with MiXCR. The table records approximately 100,000 distinct CDR3 sequences, 3.5% of them present only once. The sequenced material came from PBMCs. The receptors derive from a woman between 18 and 29 years old with multiple sclerosis. Both conserved end residues are part of each CDR3. A D gene is named only where the DNA matches it firmly. Each size is how often the clone was seen (once, few, many) or a class if it is expanded.

j_gene,d_gene,abundance,v_gene,CDR3nt,CDR3aa
TRBJ2-4,-,few,TRBV30,TGTGCCTGGAGTGGAGGGGGGACCAAAAACATTCAGTACTTC,CAWSGGGTKNIQYF
TRBJ1-2,TRBD1,many,TRBV14,TGTGCCAGCAGCCTAGACAGGGACAGAGGCTACACCTTC,CASSLDRDRGYTF
TRBJ1-2,TRBD1,many,TRBV20-1,TGCAGTGCCAGGGGGATGCAGGGATATGGCTACACCTTC,CSARGMQGYGYTF
TRBJ1-1,-,many,TRBV20-1,TGCAGTGCCACAGGGACTCGGGCTGAAGCTTTCTTT,CSATGTRAEAFF
TRBJ1-6,-,many,TRBV5-1,TGCGCCAGCAAAGTGGCAGGGCAGAATTCACCCCTCCACTTT,CASKVAGQNSPLHF
TRBJ1-2,TRBD1,many,TRBV20-1,TGCAGTGCGACAGGGAAATATGGCTACACCTTC,CSATGKYGYTF
TRBJ2-5,TRBD1,many,TRBV7-2,TGTGCCAGCAGCCGGGACAGTCCCCAAGAGACCCAGTACTTC,CASSRDSPQETQYF
TRBJ2-1,-,few,TRBV14,TGTGCCAGCAGCCAAGATCCGACTTCGCTCTCCTACAATGAGCAGTTCTTC,CASSQDPTSLSYNEQFF
TRBJ2-1,-,many,TRBV20-1,TGCAGTGCTAGAGATCCGGGGACCCATGAGCAGTTCTTC,CSARDPGTHEQFF
TRBJ2-5,-,many,TRBV24-1,TGTGCCACCAGTGACCCCGGGACTGGCGAAGAGACCCAGTACTTC,CATSDPGTGEETQYF
TRBJ1-1,-,many,TRBV6-6,TGTGCCAGCAGTACCGGGCGAAAGGGTAAAGGGACTGAAGCTTTCTTT,CASSTGRKGKGTEAFF
TRBJ2-2,-,many,TRBV5-1,TGCGCCAGCAGCTTGTTAGTCACCGGGGAGCTGTTTTTT,CASSLLVTGELFF
TRBJ1-3,TRBD1,many,TRBV10-3,TGTGCCATCAAGACAGGGGCAGGAAACACCATATATTTT,CAIKTGAGNTIYF